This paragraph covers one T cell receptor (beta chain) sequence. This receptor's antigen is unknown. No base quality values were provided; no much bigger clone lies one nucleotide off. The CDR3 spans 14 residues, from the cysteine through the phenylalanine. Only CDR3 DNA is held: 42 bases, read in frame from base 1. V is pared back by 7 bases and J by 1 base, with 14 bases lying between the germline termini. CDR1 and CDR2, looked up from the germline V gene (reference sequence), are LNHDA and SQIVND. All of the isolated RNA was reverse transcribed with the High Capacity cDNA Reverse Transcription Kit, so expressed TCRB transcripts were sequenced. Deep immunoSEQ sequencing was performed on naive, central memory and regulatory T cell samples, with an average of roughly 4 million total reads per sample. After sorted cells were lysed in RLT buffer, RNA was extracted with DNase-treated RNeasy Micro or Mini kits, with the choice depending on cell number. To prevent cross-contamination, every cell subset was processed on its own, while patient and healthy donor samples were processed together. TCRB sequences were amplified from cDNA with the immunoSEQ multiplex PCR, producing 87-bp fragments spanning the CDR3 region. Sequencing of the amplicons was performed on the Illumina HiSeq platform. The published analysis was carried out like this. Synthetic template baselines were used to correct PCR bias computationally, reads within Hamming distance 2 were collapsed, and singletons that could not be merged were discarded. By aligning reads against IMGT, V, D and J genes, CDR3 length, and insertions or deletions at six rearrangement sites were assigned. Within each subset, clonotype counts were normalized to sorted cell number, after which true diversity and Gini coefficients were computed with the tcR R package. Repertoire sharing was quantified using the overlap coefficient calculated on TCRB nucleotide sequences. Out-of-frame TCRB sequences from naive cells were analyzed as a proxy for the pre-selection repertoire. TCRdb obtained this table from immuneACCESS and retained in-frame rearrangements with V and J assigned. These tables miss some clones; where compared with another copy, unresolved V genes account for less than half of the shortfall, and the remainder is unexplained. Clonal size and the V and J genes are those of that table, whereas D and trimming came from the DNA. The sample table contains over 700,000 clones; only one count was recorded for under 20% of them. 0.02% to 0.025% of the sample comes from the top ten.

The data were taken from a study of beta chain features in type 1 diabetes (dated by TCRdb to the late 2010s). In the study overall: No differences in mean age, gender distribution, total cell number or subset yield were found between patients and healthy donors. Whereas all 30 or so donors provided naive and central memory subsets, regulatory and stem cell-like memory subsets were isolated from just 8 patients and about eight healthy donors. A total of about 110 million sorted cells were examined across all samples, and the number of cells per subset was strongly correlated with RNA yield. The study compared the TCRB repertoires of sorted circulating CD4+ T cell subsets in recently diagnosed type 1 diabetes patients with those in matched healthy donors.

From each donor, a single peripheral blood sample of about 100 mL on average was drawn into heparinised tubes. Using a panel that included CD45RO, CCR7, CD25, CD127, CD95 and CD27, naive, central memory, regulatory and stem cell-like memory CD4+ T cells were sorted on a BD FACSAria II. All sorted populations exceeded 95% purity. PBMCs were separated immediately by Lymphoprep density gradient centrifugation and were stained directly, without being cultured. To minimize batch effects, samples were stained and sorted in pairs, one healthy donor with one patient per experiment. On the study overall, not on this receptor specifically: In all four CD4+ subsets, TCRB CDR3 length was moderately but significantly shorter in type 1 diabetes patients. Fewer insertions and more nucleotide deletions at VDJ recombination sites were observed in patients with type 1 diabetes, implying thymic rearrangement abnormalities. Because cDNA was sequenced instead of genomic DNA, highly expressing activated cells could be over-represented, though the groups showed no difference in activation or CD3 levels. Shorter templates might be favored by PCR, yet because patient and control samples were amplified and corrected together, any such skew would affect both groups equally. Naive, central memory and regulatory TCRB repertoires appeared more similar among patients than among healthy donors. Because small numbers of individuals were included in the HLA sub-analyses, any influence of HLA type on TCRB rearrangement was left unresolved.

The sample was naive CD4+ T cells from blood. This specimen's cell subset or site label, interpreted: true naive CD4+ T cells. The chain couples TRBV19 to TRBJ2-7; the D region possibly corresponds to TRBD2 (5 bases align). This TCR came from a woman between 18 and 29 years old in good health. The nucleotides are TGTGCCAGTAACGACACGGGAACTTCCTACGAGCAGTACTTC. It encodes CASNDTGTSYEQYF.